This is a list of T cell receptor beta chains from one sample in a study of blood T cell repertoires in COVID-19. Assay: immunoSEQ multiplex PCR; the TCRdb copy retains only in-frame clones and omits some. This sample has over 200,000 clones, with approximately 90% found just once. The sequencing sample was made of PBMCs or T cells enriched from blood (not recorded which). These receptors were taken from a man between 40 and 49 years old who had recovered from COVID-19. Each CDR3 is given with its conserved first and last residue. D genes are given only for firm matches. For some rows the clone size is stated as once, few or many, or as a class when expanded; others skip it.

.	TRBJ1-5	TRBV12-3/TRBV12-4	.	CASSFGGGKPQHF	TGTGCCAGCAGTTTCGGGGGGGGAAAACCCCAGCATTTT
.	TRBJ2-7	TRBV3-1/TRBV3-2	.	CASSLTGPYEQYF	TGTGCCAGCAGCCTTACAGGGCCCTACGAGCAGTACTTC
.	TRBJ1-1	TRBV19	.	CASSGRGGSTEAFF	TGTGCCAGTAGTGGGAGGGGGGGAAGCACTGAAGCTTTCTTT
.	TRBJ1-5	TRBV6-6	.	CASSYSQGNQPQHF	TGTGCCAGCAGTTACTCGCAGGGAAATCAGCCCCAGCATTTT
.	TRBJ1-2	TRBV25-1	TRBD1	CASSEPPGQGYGYTF	TGTGCCAGCAGTGAGCCCCCGGGACAGGGTTACGGCTACACCTTC
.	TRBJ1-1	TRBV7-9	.	CASSYWTRNTEAFF	TGTGCCAGCAGCTATTGGACAAGGAACACTGAAGCTTTCTTT
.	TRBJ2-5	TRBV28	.	CASSSGLETQYF	TGTGCCAGCAGCTCGGGTTTAGAGACCCAGTACTTC
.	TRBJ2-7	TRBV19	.	CASSNQGRSYEQYF	TGTGCCAGTAGCAATCAGGGAAGAAGCTACGAGCAGTACTTC
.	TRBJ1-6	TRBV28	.	CASGSSYNSPLHF	TGTGCCAGTGGTAGCTCCTATAATTCACCCCTCCACTTT
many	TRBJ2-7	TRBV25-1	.	CASSEGADYYEQYF	TGTGCCAGCAGTGAAGGGGCAGATTACTACGAGCAGTACTTC
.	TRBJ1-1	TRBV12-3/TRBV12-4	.	CASSSGQGAFF	TGTGCCAGCAGTTCGGGACAAGGAGCTTTCTTT
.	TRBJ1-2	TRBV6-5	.	CASSYHGQQDYGYTF	TGTGCCAGCAGTTACCACGGACAGCAAGACTATGGCTACACCTTC
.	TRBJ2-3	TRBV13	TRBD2	CASSEPGLASSTDTQYF	TGTGCCAGCAGCGAACCGGGACTAGCGTCTAGCACAGATACGCAGTATTTT